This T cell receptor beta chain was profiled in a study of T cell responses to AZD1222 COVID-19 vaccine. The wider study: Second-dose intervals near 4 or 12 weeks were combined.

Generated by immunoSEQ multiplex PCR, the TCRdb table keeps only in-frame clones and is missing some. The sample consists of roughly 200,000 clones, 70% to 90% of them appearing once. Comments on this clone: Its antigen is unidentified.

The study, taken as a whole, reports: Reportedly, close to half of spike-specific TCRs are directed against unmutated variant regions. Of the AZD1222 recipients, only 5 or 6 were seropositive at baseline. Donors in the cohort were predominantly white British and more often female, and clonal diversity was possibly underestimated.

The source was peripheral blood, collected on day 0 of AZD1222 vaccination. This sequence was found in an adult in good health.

This chain's CDR3 is CASSQDLNQGTGGYTF. CDR3 in DNA: TGTGCCAGCAGCCAAGATTTAAACCAGGGGACGGGAGGCTACACCTTC. This chain connects TRBV14 to TRBJ1-2, with TRBD1 as a possible D gene (6 bases). Germline V CDR1 and CDR2: SGHDN, FVKESK. V lost 0 bases and J lost 8, with 19 bases in between. The CDR3 consists of 16 residues.